These 10 T cell receptor beta chains came from one sample sequenced in a study of control samples from healthy donors and cancer patients. The data were produced by immunoSEQ multiplex PCR, yet TCRdb's version contains in-frame clones alone and is incomplete. The sample table includes about 190,000 clones. Sequencing used blood. These receptors were collected from a woman aged 25 to 45 in good health.

This sequence joins TRBV7-9 and TRBJ1-5; D is unresolved. Germline CDR1 reads SEHNR; CDR2 reads FQNEAQ (reference sequence). This CDR3 region has 14 residues. V gave up 5 bases and J gave up 3 bases, with 11 bases separating them. The CDR3 bases are TGTGCCAGCAGCCTCGGGCCGTACAATCAGCCCCAGCATTTT. Residues: CASSLGPYNQPQHF.

The J gene is TRBJ2-7, the V gene TRBV3-1 (or the pseudogene TRBV3-2); 7 bases line up with TRBD1. This CDR3 comprises 14 residues. CDR1 and CDR2 (germline): LGHDT, YNNKEL (reference sequence). After removal of 4 bases from V and 5 bases from J, the junction contained 8 bases not matched to a gene. The CDR3 sequence is CASSPQGIAHEQYF. Here the CDR3 DNA reads TGTGCCAGCAGCCCACAGGGGATAGCTCACGAGCAGTACTTC.

The chain employs TRBV7-2 and TRBJ1-1; unclear D gene. The CDR3 length is 13 residues. The germline CDR1 and CDR2 sequences are SGHTA and FQGNSA. Between the trimmed V and J ends, which lost 7 bases and 1 base, there was a span of 10 bases. Written as DNA, the CDR3 is TGTGCCAGCAACCTACAGAGGAACACTGAAGCTTTCTTT. As protein: CASNLQRNTEAFF.

This chain joins TRBV9 and TRBJ1-2, with 9 bases matching TRBD1. The CDR3 consists of 15 residues. Germline V lookup: CDR1 SGDLS, CDR2 YYNGEE. J gave up 5 bases and V 3 bases, and 8 bases lay outside the gene matches. CDR3 DNA sequence: TGTGCCAGCAGCGGACCGGGACAGGGCGGGTATGGCTACACCTTC. This gives the protein CASSGPGQGGYGYTF.

This chain joins TRBV30 and TRBJ1-6; possibly TRBD1 for D (6 bases). From germline, CDR1 is GTSNPN and CDR2 SVGIG (reference sequence). Trimming removed 2 bases at V and 7 bases at J, with 18 bases between. There are 16 residues in the CDR3. The CDR3 loop is CAWSYRVLGGNSPLHF. As DNA, the CDR3 is TGTGCCTGGAGTTACAGGGTTCTGGGTGGAAATTCACCCCTCCACTTT.

This chain uses TRBV6-5 with TRBJ1-5; D is uncertain. This CDR3 is 13 amino acids long. Trimming pared 2 bases from V and 5 bases from J, leaving 7 bases between. From germline, CDR1 is MNHEY and CDR2 SVGAGI. CDR3 in amino acids: CASSYNPDQPQHF. The DNA for the CDR3 is TGTGCCAGCAGTTACAACCCCGATCAGCCCCAGCATTTT.

For this clone: The same CDR3 arises from other DNA sequences in this sample as well. The CDR3 bases are TGCGCCAGCAGCTCTTCCGGGGGCTACAATGAGCAGTTCTTC. This encodes CASSSSGGYNEQFF. This chain links TRBV5-1 with TRBJ2-1; D is possibly TRBD2 (6 bases). V lost 3 bases to trimming and J lost 3 bases, with 10 bases between them. The germline gives CDR1 SGHRS, CDR2 YFSETQ. This CDR3 contains 14 residues. Full variable domain (rest looked up from reference TRBV5-1 and TRBJ2-1): KAGVTQTPRYLIKTRGQQVTLSCSPISGHRSVSWYQQTPGQGLQFLFEYFSETQRNKGNFPGRFSGRQFSNSRSEMNVSTLELGDSALYLCASSSSGGYNEQFFGPGTRLTVL.

The chain links TRBV5-1 to TRBJ1-1; D may be TRBD1 (5 bases). Trimming took off 5 bases at V and 3 bases at J, with 14 bases between the two ends. Germline V gives CDR1 SGHRS, CDR2 YFSETQ. CDR3 length equals 14 residues. The CDR3 DNA sequence: TGCGCCAGCAGACCCTCGGGGGGGGACACTGAAGCTTTCTTT. Protein: CASRPSGGDTEAFF.

Comment on this clone: Sequence at one end of the junction differs from germline and may be a read error. The chain has TRBV2 and TRBJ2-1; no reliable D call. Per germline, CDR1 SNHLY and CDR2 FYNNEI. The CDR3 loop spans 14 amino acids. The CDR3 protein is CASSDVSSHNEQFF. The CDR3 DNA is TGTGCCAGCAGTGATGTGTCCTCCCACAATGAGCAGTTCTTC.

This chain joins TRBV28 and TRBJ1-1; unclear D gene. This CDR3 has 14 amino acids. Germline V gene lookup returns CDR1 MDHEN and CDR2 SYDVKM. Deletions cut 10 bases from V and 11 bases from J, with 26 bases between. The CDR3 DNA follows: TGTGCCACGCATCGGGCAGGAAGTGAGGTTGGGGCTTTCTTT. This codes for CATHRAGSEVGAFF.